This T cell receptor (beta chain) was identified during a study of post-analysis software for immune sequencing data. General study points: Included in a set of roughly five TRBV segments more frequent in patients than controls were TRBV5-6, TRBV5-1 and TRBV20-1.

Germline V gene sequence: CDR1 MNHEY, CDR2 SVGAGI. V gave up 0 bases and J gave up 7 bases, with 13 bases separating them. This CDR3 is 15 amino acids long. Regarding this clonotype: Antigen unknown.

Libraries were made from TCR beta cDNA, and they carried unique molecular identifiers. TCRdb re-called the PCR reads with MiXCR, one entry per CDR3 protein. The table has almost 700,000 distinct CDR3 sequences, 59% seen once. This TCR derives from a girl aged 2 to 10 with multiple sclerosis. The sample comprised blood. This chain links TRBV6-5 with TRBJ2-1; D is perhaps TRBD1 (5 bases). The CDR3 DNA is TGTGCCAGCAGTTACTCTGGGGCGTACTCTAATGAGCAGTTCTTC. The encoded protein is CASSYSGAYSNEQFF.